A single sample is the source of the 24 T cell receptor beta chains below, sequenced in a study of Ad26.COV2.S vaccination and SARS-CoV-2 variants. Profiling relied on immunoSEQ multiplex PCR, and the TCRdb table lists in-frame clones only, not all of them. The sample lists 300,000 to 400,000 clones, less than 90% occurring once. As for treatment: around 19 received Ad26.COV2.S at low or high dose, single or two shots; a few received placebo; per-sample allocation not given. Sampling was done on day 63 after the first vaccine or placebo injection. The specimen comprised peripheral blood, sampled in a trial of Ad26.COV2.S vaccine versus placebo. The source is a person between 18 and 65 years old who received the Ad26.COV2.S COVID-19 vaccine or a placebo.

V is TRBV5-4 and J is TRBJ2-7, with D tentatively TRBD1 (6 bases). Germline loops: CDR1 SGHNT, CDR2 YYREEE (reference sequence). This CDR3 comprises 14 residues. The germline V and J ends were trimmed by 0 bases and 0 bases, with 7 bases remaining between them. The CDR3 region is CASSLEGGSYEQYF. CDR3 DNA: TGTGCCAGCAGCTTGGAAGGGGGCTCCTACGAGCAGTACTTC.

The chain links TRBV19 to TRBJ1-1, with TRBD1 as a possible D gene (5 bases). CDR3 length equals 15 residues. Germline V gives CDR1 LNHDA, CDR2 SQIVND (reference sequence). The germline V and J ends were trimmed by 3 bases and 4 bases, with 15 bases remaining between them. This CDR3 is CASSIRSGVVTEAFF. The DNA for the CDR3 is TGTGCCAGTAGTATCCGTTCGGGGGTGGTCACTGAAGCTTTCTTT. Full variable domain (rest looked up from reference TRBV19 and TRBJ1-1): DGGITQSPKYLFRKEGQNVTLSCEQNLNHDAMYWYRQDPGQGLRLIYYSQIVNDFQKGDIAEGYSVSREKKESFPLTVTSAQKNPTAFYLCASSIRSGVVTEAFFGQGTRLTVV.

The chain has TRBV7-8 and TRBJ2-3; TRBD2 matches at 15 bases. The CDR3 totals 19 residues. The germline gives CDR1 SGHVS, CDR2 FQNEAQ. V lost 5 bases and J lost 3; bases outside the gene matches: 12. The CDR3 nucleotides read TGTGCCAGCAGCCATCCTGGACTAGCGGGGGGGCGCGGGACAGATACGCAGTATTTT. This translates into CASSHPGLAGGRGTDTQYF. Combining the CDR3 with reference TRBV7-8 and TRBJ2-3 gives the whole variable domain GAGVSQSPRYKVAKRGQDVALRCDPISGHVSLFWYQQALGQGPEFLTYFQNEAQLDKSGLPSDRFFAERPEGSVSTLKIQRTQQEDSAVYLCASSHPGLAGGRGTDTQYFGPGTRLTVL.

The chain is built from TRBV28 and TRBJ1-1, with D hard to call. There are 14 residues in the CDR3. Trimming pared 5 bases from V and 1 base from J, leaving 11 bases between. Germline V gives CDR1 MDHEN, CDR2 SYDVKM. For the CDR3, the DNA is TGTGCCAGCAGTCCCCCTACCTCGAACACTGAAGCTTTCTTT. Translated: CASSPPTSNTEAFF. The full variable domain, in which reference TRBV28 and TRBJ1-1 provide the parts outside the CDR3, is DVKVTQSSRYLVKRTGEKVFLECVQDMDHENMFWYRQDPGLGLRLIYFSYDVKMKEKGDIPEGYSVSREKKERFSLILESASTNQTSMYLCASSPPTSNTEAFFGQGTRLTVV.

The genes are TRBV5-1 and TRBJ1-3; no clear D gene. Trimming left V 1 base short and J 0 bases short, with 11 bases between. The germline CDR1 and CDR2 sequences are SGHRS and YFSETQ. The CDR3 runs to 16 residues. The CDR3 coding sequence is TGCGCCAGCAGCTTGCTCGGCAGAGGCTCTGGAAACACCATATATTTT. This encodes CASSLLGRGSGNTIYF.

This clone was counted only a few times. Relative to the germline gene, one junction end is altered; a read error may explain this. The CDR3 DNA is TGTGCCAGCAGGCAAGGAGGAAGCTCTGGAAACACCATATATTTT. Amino acids: CASRQGGSSGNTIYF. J is TRBJ1-3 and V is TRBV3-1 (or the pseudogene TRBV3-2); the D is unclear. The CDR3 runs 15 residues. Germline CDR1 reads LGHDT; CDR2 reads YNNKEL (reference sequence).

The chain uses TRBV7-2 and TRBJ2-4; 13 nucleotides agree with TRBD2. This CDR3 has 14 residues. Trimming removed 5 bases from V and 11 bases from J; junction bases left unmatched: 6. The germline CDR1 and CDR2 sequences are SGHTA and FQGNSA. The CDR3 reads CASSPGLAGAVQYF. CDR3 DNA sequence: TGTGCCAGCAGCCCAGGACTAGCGGGAGCCGTTCAGTACTTC. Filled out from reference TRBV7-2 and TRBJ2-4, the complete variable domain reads GAGVSQSPSNKVTEKGKDVELRCDPISGHTALYWYRQSLGQGLEFLIYFQGNSAPDKSGLPSDRFSAERTGGSVSTLTIQRTQQEDSAVYLCASSPGLAGAVQYFGAGTRLSVL.

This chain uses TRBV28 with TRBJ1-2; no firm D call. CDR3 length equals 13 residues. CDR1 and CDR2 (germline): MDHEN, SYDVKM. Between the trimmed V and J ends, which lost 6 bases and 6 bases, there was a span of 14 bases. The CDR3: CASRTGPPDGYTF. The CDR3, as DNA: TGTGCCAGCAGGACCGGGCCGCCTGATGGCTACACCTTC.

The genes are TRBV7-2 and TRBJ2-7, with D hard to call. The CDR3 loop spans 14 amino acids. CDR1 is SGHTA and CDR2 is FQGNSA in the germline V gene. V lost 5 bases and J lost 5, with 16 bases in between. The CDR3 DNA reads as TGTGCCAGCAGCCCCTACCCCTTTCTAAACGAGCAGTACTTC. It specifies CASSPYPFLNEQYF.

CDR3 residues: CASSPWRGDDTGELFF. DNA for the CDR3: TGTGCCAGCAGCCCTTGGAGAGGGGATGACACCGGGGAGCTGTTTTTT. The chain links TRBV11-3 to TRBJ2-2; D tentatively reads TRBD1 or TRBD2 (5 bases each). CDR3 length: 16 residues. Germline lookup yields CDR1 SGHNT and CDR2 YENEEA. V lost 5 bases and J 3 bases, leaving 16 bases between the germline ends.

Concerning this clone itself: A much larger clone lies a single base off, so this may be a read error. For the CDR3, the DNA is TGTGCCAGCAGTTCAACAGGGGGCACTGAAGCTTTCTTT. Residues: CASSSTGGTEAFF. V usage is TRBV27 and J usage is TRBJ1-1; 8 bases agree with TRBD1. CDR3 size: 13 residues. Germline CDR1 MNHEY, CDR2 SMNVEV (reference sequence). V shed 4 bases, J shed 4 bases, and the junction held 2 bases outside the gene matches.

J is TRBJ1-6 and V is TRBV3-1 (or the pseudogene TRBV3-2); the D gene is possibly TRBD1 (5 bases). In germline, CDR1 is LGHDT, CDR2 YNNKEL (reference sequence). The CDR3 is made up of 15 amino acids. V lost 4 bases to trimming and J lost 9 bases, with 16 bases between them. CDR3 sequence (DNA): TGTGCCAGCAGCCTGTCTGCAGGGACGGGTTCACCCCTCCACTTT. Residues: CASSLSAGTGSPLHF.

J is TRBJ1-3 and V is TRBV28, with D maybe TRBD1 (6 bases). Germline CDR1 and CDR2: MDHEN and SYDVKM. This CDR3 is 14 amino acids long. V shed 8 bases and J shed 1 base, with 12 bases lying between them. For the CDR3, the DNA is TGTGCCAGCCAGGGGCCGCCGTCTGGAAACACCATATATTTT. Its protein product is CASQGPPSGNTIYF.

The CDR3, as DNA: TGTGCCAGCAGTTATTGGCAGGGGAATACCTACGAGCAGTACTTC. Its translation is CASSYWQGNTYEQYF. This chain connects TRBV6-2 or TRBV6-3 to TRBJ2-7, with D maybe TRBD1 (6 bases). Germline CDR1 and CDR2: MNHEY and SVGEGT. The CDR3 consists of 15 residues. Trimming left V 3 bases short and J 2 bases short, with 14 bases between.

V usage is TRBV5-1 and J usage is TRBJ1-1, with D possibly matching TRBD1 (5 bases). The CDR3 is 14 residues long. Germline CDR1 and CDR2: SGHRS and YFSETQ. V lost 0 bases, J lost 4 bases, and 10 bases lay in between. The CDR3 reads CASSLEGSGTEAFF. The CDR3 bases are TGCGCCAGCAGCTTGGAGGGGTCGGGCACTGAAGCTTTCTTT.

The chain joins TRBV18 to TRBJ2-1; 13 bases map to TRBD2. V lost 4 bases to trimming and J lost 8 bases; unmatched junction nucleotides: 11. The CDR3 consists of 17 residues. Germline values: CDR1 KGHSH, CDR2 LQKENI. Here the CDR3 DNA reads TGTGCCAGCTCACAGGTCCATGGACTAGCGGGAGTGCATGAGCAGTTCTTC. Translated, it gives CASSQVHGLAGVHEQFF. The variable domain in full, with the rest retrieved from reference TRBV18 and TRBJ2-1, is NAGVMQNPRHLVRRRGQEARLRCSPMKGHSHVYWYRQLPEEGLKFMVYLQKENIIDESGMPKERFSAEFPKEGPSILRIQQVVRGDSAAYFCASSQVHGLAGVHEQFFGPGTRLTVL.

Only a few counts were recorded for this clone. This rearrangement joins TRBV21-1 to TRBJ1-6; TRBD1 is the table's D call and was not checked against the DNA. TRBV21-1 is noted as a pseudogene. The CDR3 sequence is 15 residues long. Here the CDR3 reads CASSNQDRVHSPLHF. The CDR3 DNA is TGTGCCAGCAGCAACCAGGACAGGGTTCATTCACCCCTCCACTTT.

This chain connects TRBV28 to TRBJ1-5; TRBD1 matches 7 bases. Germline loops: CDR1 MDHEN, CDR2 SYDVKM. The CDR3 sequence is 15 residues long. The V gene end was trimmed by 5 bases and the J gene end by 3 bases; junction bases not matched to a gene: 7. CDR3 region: CASSKTGEPNQPQHF. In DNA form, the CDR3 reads TGTGCCAGCAGTAAAACAGGGGAACCCAATCAGCCCCAGCATTTT.

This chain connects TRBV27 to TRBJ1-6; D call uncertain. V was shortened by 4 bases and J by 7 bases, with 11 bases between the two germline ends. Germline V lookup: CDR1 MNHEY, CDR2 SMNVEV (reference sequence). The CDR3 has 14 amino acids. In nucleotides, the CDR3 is TGTGCCAGCAGTTATTCTGGTCCCAATTCACCCCTCCACTTT. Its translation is CASSYSGPNSPLHF.

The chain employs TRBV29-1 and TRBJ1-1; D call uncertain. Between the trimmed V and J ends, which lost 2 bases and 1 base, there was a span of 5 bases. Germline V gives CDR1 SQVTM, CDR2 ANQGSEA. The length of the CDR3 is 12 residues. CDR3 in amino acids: CSVERQNTEAFF. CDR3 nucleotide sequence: TGCAGCGTTGAACGGCAGAACACTGAAGCTTTCTTT.

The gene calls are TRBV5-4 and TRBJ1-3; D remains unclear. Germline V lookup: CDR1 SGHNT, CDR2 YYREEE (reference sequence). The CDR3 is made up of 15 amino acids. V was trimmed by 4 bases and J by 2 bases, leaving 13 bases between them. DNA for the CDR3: TGTGCCAGCAGCGGGCCGGGAATTGCTGGAAACACCATATATTTT. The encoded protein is CASSGPGIAGNTIYF.

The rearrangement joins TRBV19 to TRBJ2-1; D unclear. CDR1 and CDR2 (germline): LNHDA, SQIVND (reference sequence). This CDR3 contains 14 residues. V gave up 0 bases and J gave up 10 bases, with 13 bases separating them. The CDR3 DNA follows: TGTGCCAGTAGTATAGATCTGAGAGGAATCGAGCAGTTCTTC. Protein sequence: CASSIDLRGIEQFF.

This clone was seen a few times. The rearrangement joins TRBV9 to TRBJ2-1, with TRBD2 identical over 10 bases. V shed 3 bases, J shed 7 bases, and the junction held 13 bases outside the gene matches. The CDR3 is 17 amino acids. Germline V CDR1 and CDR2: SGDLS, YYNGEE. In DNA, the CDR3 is TGTGCCAGCAGCGCCTTCAGCGGGAGGGCCGTACTGAATGAGCAGTTCTTC. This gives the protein CASSAFSGRAVLNEQFF. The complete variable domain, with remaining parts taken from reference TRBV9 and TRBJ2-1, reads DSGVTQTPKHLITATGQRVTLRCSPRSGDLSVYWYQQSLDQGLQFLIQYYNGEERAKGNILERFSAQQFPDLHSELNLSSLELGDSALYFCASSAFSGRAVLNEQFFGPGTRLTVL.

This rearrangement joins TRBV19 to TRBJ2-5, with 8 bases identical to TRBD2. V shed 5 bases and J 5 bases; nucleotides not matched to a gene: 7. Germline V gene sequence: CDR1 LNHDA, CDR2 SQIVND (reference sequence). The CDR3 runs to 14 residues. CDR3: CASSGGTRSETQYF. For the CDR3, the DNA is TGTGCCAGTAGTGGGGGGACTAGATCGGAGACCCAGTACTTC.